This T cell receptor (beta chain) originates from a study of blood T cell repertoires in COVID-19 (TCRdb year 2020). Concerning the study at large: The collaborator samples originated in the United States, Italy and Spain and spanned the acute and convalescent phases of COVID-19. A freely available public database, intended as a resource for researchers studying the immune response to SARS-CoV-2, is where the repertoires were released. Deeply sampled blood TCRbeta repertoires from subjects exposed to, actively infected with, or recovered from COVID-19 were included in the dataset. Samples came from the ongoing ImmuneRACE study (first 160 participants) plus 1,254 subjects from 6 global collaborators. The sample metadata nearly always contained a de-identified subject ID, COVID-19 status, age in years and sex. The material from the prospective study consisted of cDNA or gDNA derived from T cells, B-cell-depleted T cells, or PBMCs. Where HLA class I and class II types were available, the types were taken from metadata supplied by the sample provider, not from assay-based typing. What the study reported, not specific to this receptor: Clinical and demographic metadata were provided uncurated, with the amount varying by source and participant.

Enrolling through a virtual design, the prospective study's participants ranged in age from roughly 18 to 95 years and lived across 24 United States geographic areas. In the prospective study, participants were assigned to cohorts based on the clinical history participants reported in a screening survey and a study questionnaire. Each participant in the prospective study had whole blood, serum and a nasopharyngeal or oropharyngeal swab collected by mobile phlebotomists. Additional blood draws and questionnaires over an approximately 2-month period could optionally be provided by prospective study participants. Before DNA extraction, blood samples from the prospective study were shipped at room temperature or frozen. In regard to this clone: Its cognate antigen has yet to be identified. No much larger clone is present one base from it, and per-base qualities are unavailable.

The immunoSEQ Assay, a bias-controlled multiplex PCR, was used to amplify TCRbeta CDR3 regions from genomic DNA. On the authors' methods: The number of nucleated cells in each sample was estimated by amplification of reference gene primers within the assay. Sequence reads were collapsed and filtered to measure the absolute abundance of every unique TCRbeta CDR3 rearrangement. For each sample, productive Simpson clonality was calculated as the square root of Simpson's diversity index over productive rearrangements. The table was pulled from immuneACCESS by TCRdb, which kept in-frame rearrangements only. Such tables lose some clones; where checked, under half of the loss comes from unresolved V genes, and the rest has no known cause. V, J and clone size reflect that table, while D and trimming were determined from the DNA. The sample table shows some 220,000 clones, and over 75% are seen once. More than 3% of the sample lies in the top ten.

After removal of 6 bases from V and 2 bases from J, the junction retains 4 bases not matched to a gene. The CDR3 covers 15 residues, taking in both the cysteine and the phenylalanine. Only the CDR3 DNA stays, 45 bases, in frame from base 1. CDR1 and CDR2, looked up from the germline V gene, are SGHTA and FQGNSA. The source of this sequence is a young woman in a cohort exposed to, infected with or recovered from COVID-19 (not recorded which). The sequenced sample was PBMCs or T cells enriched from blood (not recorded which). Here the chain combines TRBV7-2 and TRBJ2-1; 10 middle bases align to TRBD1. The CDR3 protein sequence reads: CASRSGTGAYNEQFF. The DNA sequence is as follows: TGTGCCAGCAGGTCCGGGACAGGGGCCTACAATGAGCAGTTCTTC.